Sequencing of this TCR beta chain was carried out in a study of blood T cell repertoires in COVID-19. The count of this clone is one. Sequencing used immunoSEQ multiplex PCR; TCRdb keeps in-frame clones, though not all of them. Of approximately 170,000 clones listed, less than 90% are singletons. Germline values: CDR1 SGHDT, CDR2 YYEEEE. The CDR3 has 16 residues. Trimming removed 5 bases at V and 4 bases at J, with 21 bases between. V is TRBV5-6 and J is TRBJ1-1, with D perhaps matching TRBD1 (5 bases). Specimen: peripheral blood. The sequence was obtained from a woman aged 55-69 years with COVID-19, enrolled during active disease. CDR3 in amino acids: CASRLRGVGDGTEAFF. The CDR3, as DNA: TGTGCCAGCAGGTTGAGGGGCGTGGGTGATGGCACTGAAGCTTTCTTT.